This TCR beta chain was sequenced for a study of blood T cell repertoires in COVID-19. Participants spanned ages roughly 18 to 90 years and resided in fewer than 30 US areas. Participant-reported clinical history was the basis for cohort assignment. This CDR3 is 13 amino acids long. Trimming pared 7 bases from V and 5 bases from J, leaving 14 bases between. Germline V gene lookup returns CDR1 MNHNY and CDR2 SVGAGI (reference sequence). Original data processing: Amplification of reference gene primers was used by the study to estimate nucleated cell counts. This table comes from immunoSEQ multiplex PCR, and its TCRdb copy is limited to in-frame clones, with some not included. For V, J and clone size, that table is used; D and trimming come from the DNA. Of over 250,000 clones in the sample, roughly four fifths were seen once.

The sequencing input was PBMCs or T cells enriched from blood (not recorded which). V and J are TRBV6-6 and TRBJ2-5; possibly TRBD2 for D (6 bases). The TCR was taken from a man aged 30 to 39 with acute COVID-19. CDR3 region: CASTPGGRETQYF. In DNA form, the CDR3 reads TGTGCCAGCACTCCCGGAGGGAGGGAGACCCAGTACTTC.